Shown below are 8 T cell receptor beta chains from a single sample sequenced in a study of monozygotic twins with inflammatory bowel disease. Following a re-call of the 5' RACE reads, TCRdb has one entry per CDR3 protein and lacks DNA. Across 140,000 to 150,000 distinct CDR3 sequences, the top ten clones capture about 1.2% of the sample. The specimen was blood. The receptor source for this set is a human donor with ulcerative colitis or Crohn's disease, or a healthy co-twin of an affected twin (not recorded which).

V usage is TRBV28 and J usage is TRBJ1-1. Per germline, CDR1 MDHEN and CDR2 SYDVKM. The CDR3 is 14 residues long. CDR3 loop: CASSSGTTNTEAFF.

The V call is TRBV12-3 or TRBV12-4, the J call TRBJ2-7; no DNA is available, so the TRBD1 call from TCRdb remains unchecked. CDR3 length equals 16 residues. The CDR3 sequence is CASRRNGQGASYEQYF.

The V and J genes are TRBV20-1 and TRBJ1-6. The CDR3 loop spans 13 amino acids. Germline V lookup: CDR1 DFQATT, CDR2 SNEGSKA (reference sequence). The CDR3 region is CSASFIKDSPLHF.

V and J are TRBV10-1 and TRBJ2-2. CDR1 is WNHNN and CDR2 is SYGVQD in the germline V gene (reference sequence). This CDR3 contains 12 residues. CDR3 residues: CASRPSDGELFF.

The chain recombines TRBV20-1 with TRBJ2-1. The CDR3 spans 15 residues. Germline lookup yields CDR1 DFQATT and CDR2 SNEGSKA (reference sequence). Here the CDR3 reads CSARFGMGKGNEQFF.

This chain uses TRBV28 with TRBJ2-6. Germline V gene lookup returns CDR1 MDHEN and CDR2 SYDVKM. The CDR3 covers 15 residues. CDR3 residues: CASNPQGSGANVLTF. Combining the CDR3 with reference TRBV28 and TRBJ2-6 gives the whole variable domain DVKVTQSSRYLVKRTGEKVFLECVQDMDHENMFWYRQDPGLGLRLIYFSYDVKMKEKGDIPEGYSVSREKKERFSLILESASTNQTSMYLCASNPQGSGANVLTFGAGSRLTVL.

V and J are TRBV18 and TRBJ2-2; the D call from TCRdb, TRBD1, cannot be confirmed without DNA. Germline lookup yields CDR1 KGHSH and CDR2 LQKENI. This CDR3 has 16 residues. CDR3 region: CASSPAQGASTGELFF. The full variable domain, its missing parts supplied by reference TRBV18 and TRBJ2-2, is NAGVMQNPRHLVRRRGQEARLRCSPMKGHSHVYWYRQLPEEGLKFMVYLQKENIIDESGMPKERFSAEFPKEGPSILRIQQVVRGDSAAYFCASSPAQGASTGELFFGEGSRLTVL.

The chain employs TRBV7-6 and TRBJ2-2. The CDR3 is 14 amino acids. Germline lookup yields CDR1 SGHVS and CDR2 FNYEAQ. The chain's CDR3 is CASSSSANTGELFF.